This T cell receptor beta chain was sequenced for a study of T-cell reconstitution after alpha-beta-depleted transplantation in children. This clonotype was counted a few times. Its antigen is not identified. This CDR3 has 18 amino acids. In germline, CDR1 is SGHTA, CDR2 FQGTGA. V was pared by 1 base and J by 3 bases, with 8 bases of the junction left unmatched. Unique molecular identifiers were incorporated during preparation of the TCRbeta library. Each CDR3 protein gets one entry after TCRdb re-called the PCR reads with MiXCR. The repertoire has around 580,000 distinct CDR3 sequences, 20% to 25% of them found once; the top ten carry approximately 14%. Study-wide findings and caveats: Some patients' high day-60 TCRbeta diversity was attributed to recipient cells surviving conditioning. Diversity and T-cell counts at one year after transplant derived mostly from new T cells. Approximately two months post-transplant, alpha-beta T cells reportedly originated from several hundred expanded graft clones.

The clonotype was recovered from a boy less than two years old who had a stem cell transplant for acute myeloid leukemia, so the T cells may come from the graft donor. The chain recombines TRBV7-3 with TRBJ2-3; 12 bases map to TRBD2. This specimen was PBMCs, mostly from graft donor cells, taken 360 days after TCRalphabeta/CD19-depleted stem cell transplant. CDR3: CASSLNHLAGGRTDTQYF. The CDR3 DNA reads TGTGCCAGCAGCTTAAATCATCTAGCGGGGGGGCGTACAGATACGCAGTATTTT. Full variable domain (outside the CDR3, taken from reference TRBV7-3 and TRBJ2-3): GAGVSQTPSNKVTEKGKYVELRCDPISGHTALYWYRQSLGQGPEFLIYFQGTGAADDSGLPNDRFFAVRPEGSVSTLKIQRTERGDSAVYLCASSLNHLAGGRTDTQYFGPGTRLTVL.